The TCR beta chain under discussion was sequenced for a study of response to subunit inactivated influenza vaccine. This clonotype was observed a few times. One entry per CDR3 protein results from TCRdb running MiXCR on the RT-PCR reads. The sample includes 550,000 to 800,000 distinct CDR3 sequences, approximately 15% of them seen just once. Looked up from germline, CDR1 is MNHEY and CDR2 is SVGEGT. CDR3 length: 16 residues. V lost 4 bases to trimming and J lost 4 bases; unmatched junction nucleotides: 7. V and J are TRBV6-2 or TRBV6-3 and TRBJ2-2; 9 bases are shared with TRBD1. The source is a man over 45 who received an inactivated influenza vaccine. The sequenced sample was PBMCs from blood, obtained about 13 days after vaccination. CDR3 DNA: TGTGCCAGCAGTTCCCCGGGACAGGGCCTCACCGGGGAGCTGTTTTTT. Its translation: CASSSPGQGLTGELFF.